This T cell receptor beta chain appears in the sequencing data of a study of T cell responses to AZD1222 COVID-19 vaccine. CDR1 is GTSNPN and CDR2 is SVGIG in the germline V gene (reference sequence). The CDR3 is 17 residues long. Deletions cut 2 bases from V and 5 bases from J, with 19 bases between. Study-wide results and limits: The study reported that nearly half of spike-specific TCRs target unmutated variant regions.

To note about this clone: The antigen is not known.

The repertoire was sequenced with immunoSEQ multiplex PCR; TCRdb's copy has only in-frame clones and lacks some. The sample consists of 100,000 to 150,000 clones, more than 90% of them appearing once. This sequence joins TRBV30 and TRBJ1-6, with D perhaps TRBD1 (5 bases). The clonotype comes from an adult who received the AZD1222 COVID-19 vaccine. The specimen comprised peripheral blood, sampled 28 days after the second AZD1222 dose. CDR3 loop: CAWSTFLLQANNSPLHF. The CDR3 DNA sequence: TGTGCCTGGAGTACCTTTCTTCTACAGGCTAATAATTCACCCCTCCACTTT.